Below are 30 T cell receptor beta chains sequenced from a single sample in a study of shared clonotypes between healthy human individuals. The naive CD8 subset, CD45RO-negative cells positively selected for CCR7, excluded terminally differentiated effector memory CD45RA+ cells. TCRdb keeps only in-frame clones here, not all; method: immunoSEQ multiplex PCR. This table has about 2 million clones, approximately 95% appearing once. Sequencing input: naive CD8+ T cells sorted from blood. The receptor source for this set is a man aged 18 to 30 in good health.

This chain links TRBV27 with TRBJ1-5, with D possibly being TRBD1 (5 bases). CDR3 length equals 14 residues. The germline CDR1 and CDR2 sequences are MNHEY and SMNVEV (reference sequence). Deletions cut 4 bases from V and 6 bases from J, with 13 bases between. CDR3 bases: TGTGCCAGCAGTTCGAACAGGTTGAGTCAGCCCCAGCATTTT. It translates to CASSSNRLSQPQHF.

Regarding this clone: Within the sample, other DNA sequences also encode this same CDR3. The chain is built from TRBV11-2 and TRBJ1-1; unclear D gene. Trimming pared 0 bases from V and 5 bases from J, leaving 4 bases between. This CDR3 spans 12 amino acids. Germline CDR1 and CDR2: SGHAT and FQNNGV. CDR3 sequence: CASSLDGTEAFF. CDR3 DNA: TGTGCCAGCAGCTTAGATGGAACTGAAGCTTTCTTT.

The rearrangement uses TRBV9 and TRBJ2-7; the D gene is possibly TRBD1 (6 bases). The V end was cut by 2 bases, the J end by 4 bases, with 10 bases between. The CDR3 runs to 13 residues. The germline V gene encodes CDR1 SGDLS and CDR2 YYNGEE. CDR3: CASSVPRGYEQYF. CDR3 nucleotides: TGTGCCAGCAGCGTCCCTAGGGGGTACGAGCAGTACTTC.

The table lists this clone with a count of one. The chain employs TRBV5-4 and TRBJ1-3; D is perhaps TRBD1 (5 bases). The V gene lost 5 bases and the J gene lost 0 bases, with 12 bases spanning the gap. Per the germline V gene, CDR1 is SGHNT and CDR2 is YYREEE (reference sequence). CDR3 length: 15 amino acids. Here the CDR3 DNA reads TGTGCCAGCAGAGTGCGGGGGGACTCTGGAAACACCATATATTTT. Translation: CASRVRGDSGNTIYF.

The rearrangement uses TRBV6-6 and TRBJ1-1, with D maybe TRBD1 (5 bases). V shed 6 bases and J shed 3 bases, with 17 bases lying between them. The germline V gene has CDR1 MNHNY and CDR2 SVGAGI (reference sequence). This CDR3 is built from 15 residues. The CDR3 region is CASRDNTGIDTEAFF. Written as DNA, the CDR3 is TGTGCCAGCAGAGATAATACAGGTATCGACACTGAAGCTTTCTTT.

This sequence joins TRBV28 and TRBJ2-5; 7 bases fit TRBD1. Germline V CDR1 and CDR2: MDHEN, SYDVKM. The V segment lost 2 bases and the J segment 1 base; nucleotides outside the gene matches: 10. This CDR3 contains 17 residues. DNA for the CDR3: TGTGCCAGCAGTTTACACGACAGGGCGACGGTCCAAGAGACCCAGTACTTC. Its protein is CASSLHDRATVQETQYF.

The CDR3 protein is CASSRFPSGGTPGEQYF. The DNA of the CDR3 is TGCGCCAGCAGCAGATTTCCTAGCGGGGGGACCCCTGGCGAGCAGTACTTC. The rearrangement joins TRBV5-1 to TRBJ2-7; 11 bases agree with TRBD2. The trim removed 4 bases at V and 6 bases at J, leaving 15 bases unmatched. The CDR3 is 17 residues long. Germline V lookup: CDR1 SGHRS, CDR2 YFSETQ. The complete variable domain, with remaining parts taken from reference TRBV5-1 and TRBJ2-7, reads KAGVTQTPRYLIKTRGQQVTLSCSPISGHRSVSWYQQTPGQGLQFLFEYFSETQRNKGNFPGRFSGRQFSNSRSEMNVSTLELGDSALYLCASSRFPSGGTPGEQYFGPGTRLTVT.

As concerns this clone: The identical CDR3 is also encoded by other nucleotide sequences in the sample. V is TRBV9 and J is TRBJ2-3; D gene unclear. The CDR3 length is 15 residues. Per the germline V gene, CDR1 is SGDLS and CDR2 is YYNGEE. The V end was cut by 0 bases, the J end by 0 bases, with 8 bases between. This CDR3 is CASSVGGGSTDTQYF. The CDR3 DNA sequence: TGTGCCAGCAGCGTAGGTGGCGGTAGCACAGATACGCAGTATTTT.

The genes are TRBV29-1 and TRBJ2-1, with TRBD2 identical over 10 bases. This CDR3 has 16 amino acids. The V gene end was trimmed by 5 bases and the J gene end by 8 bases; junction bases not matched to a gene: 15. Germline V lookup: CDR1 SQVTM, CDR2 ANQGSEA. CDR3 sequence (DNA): TGCAGCGTTAACGGCCTAGCGGGGGAGTACATGGATGAGCAGTTCTTC. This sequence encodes CSVNGLAGEYMDEQFF.

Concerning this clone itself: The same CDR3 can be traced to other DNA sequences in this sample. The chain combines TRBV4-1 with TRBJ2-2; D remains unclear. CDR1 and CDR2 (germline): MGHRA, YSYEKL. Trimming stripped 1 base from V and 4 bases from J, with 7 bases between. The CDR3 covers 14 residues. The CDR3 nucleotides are TGCGCCAGCAGCCAAGGGGCTGGCACCGGGGAGCTGTTTTTT. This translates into CASSQGAGTGELFF.

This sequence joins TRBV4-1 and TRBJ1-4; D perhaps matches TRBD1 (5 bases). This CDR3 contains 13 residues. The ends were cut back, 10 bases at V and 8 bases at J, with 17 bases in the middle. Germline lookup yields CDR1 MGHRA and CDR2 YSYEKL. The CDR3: CATTGLLGEKLFF. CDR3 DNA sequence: TGCGCCACCACGGGGCTCCTCGGGGAAAAACTGTTTTTT.

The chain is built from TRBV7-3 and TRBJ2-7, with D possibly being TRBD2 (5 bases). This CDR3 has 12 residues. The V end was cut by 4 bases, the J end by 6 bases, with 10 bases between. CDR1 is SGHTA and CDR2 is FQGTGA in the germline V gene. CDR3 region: CASSSHSGEQYF. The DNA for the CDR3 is TGTGCCAGCAGCTCTCACAGCGGCGAGCAGTACTTC.

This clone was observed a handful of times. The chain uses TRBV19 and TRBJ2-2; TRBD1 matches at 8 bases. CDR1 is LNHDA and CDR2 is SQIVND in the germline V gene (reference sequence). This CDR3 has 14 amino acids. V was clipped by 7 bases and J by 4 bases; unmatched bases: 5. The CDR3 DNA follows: TGTGCCAGTACCCTGGACAGGGCCACCGGGGAGCTGTTTTTT. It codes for CASTLDRATGELFF.

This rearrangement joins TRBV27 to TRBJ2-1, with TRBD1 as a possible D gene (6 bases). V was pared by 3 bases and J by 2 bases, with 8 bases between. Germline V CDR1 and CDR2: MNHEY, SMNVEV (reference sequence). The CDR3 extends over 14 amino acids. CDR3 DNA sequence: TGTGCCAGCAGTTTCGGACAGACCTACAATGAGCAGTTCTTC. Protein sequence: CASSFGQTYNEQFF.

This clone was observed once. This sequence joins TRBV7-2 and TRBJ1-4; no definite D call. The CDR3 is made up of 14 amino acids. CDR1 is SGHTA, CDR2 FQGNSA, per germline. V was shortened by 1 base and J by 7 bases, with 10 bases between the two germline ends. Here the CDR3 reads CASSLEVPGEKLFF. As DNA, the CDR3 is TGTGCCAGCAGCTTAGAGGTACCAGGTGAAAAACTGTTTTTT.

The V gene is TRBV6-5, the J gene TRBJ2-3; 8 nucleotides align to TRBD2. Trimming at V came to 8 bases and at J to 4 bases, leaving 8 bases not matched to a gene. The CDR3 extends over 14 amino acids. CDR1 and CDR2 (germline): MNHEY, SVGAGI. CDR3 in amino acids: CASGLGGGSDTQYF. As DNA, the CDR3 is TGTGCCAGCGGGCTCGGGGGGGGCTCAGATACGCAGTATTTT.

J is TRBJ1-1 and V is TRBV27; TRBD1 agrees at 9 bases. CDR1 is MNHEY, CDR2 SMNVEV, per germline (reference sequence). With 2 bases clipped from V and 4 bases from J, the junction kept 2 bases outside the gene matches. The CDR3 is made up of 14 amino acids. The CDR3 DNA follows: TGTGCCAGCAGTTTAGGGACAGGGCTCACTGAAGCTTTCTTT. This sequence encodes CASSLGTGLTEAFF.

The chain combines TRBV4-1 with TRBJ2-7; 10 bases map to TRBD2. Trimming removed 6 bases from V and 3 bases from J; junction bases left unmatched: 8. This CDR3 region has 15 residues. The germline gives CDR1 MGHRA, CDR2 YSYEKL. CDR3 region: CASSDASGGYYEQYF. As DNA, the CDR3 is TGCGCCAGCAGTGATGCTAGCGGGGGATACTACGAGCAGTACTTC.

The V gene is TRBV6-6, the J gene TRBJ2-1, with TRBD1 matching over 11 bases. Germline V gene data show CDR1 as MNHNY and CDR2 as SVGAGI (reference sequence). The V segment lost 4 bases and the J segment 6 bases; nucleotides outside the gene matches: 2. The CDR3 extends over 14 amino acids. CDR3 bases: TGTGCCAGCAGTTCCGGGACAGGGGGCAATGAGCAGTTCTTC. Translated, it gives CASSSGTGGNEQFF.

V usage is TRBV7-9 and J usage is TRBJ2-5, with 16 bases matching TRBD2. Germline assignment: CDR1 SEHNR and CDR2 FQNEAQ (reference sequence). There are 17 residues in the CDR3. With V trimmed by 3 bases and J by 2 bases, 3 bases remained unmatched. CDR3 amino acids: CASSLGLAGGKQETQYF. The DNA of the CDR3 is TGTGCCAGCAGCTTGGGACTAGCGGGAGGGAAACAAGAGACCCAGTACTTC.

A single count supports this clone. The DNA of the CDR3 is TGCGCCAGCAGCTTAATACAGGGAGGGGGCGAGCAGTACTTC. Amino acids: CASSLIQGGGEQYF. The chain couples TRBV5-1 to TRBJ2-7; possibly TRBD2 for D (7 bases). Trimming shortened V by 2 bases and J by 6 bases, and 15 bases separated the two germline ends. The germline CDR1 and CDR2 sequences are SGHRS and YFSETQ. This CDR3 contains 14 residues. Based on the CDR3 plus reference TRBV5-1 and TRBJ2-7, the full variable domain is KAGVTQTPRYLIKTRGQQVTLSCSPISGHRSVSWYQQTPGQGLQFLFEYFSETQRNKGNFPGRFSGRQFSNSRSEMNVSTLELGDSALYLCASSLIQGGGEQYFGPGTRLTVT.

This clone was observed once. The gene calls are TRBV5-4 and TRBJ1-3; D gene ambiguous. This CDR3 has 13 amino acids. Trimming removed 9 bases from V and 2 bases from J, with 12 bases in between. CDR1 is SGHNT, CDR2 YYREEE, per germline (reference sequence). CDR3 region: CAIPDLTGNTIYF. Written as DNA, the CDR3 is TGTGCCATCCCTGACTTGACTGGAAACACCATATATTTT. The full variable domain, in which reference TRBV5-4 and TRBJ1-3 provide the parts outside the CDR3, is ETGVTQSPTHLIKTRGQQVTLRCSSQSGHNTVSWYQQALGQGPQFIFQYYREEENGRGNFPPRFSGLQFPNYSSELNVNALELDDSALYLCAIPDLTGNTIYFGEGSWLTVV.

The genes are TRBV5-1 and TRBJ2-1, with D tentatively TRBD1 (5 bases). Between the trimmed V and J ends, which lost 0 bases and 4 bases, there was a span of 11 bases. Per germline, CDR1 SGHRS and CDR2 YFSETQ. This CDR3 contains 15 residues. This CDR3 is CASSLVDRKYNEQFF. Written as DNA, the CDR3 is TGCGCCAGCAGCTTGGTTGACAGAAAGTACAATGAGCAGTTCTTC.

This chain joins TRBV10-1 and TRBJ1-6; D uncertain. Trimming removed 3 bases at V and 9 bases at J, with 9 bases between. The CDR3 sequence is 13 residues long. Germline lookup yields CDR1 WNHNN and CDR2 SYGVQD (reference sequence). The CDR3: CASSEFVGSPLHF. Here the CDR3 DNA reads TGCGCCAGCAGTGAATTTGTGGGTTCACCCCTCCACTTT.

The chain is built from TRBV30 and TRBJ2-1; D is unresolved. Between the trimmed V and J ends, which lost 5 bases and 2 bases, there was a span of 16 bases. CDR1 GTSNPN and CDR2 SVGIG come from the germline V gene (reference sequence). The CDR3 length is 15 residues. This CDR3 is CAWDFGVGPYNEQFF. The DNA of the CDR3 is TGTGCCTGGGATTTCGGAGTAGGGCCCTACAATGAGCAGTTCTTC.

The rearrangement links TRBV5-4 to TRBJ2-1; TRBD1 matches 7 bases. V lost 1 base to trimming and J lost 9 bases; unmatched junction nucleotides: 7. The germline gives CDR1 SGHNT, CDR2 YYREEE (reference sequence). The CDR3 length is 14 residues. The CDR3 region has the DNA TGTGCCAGCAGCTTGACAGGAAGACAGGGTGAGCAGTTCTTC. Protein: CASSLTGRQGEQFF.

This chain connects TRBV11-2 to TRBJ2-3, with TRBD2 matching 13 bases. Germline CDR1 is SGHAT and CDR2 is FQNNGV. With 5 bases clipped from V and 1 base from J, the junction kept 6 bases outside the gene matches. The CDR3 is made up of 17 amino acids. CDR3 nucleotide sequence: TGTGCCAGCAGCCCTGGGACTAGCGGGGTTCGCACAGATACGCAGTATTTT. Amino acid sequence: CASSPGTSGVRTDTQYF.

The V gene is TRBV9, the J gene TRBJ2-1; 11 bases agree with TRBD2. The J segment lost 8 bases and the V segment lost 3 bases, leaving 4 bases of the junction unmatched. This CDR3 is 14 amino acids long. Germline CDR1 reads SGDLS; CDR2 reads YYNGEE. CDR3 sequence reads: CASSGGTSGHEQFF. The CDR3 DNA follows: TGTGCCAGCAGCGGGGGGACTAGCGGTCATGAGCAGTTCTTC.

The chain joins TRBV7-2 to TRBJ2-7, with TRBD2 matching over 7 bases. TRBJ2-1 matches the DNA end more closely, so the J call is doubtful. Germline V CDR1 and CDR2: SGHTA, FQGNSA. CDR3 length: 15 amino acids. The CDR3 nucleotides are TGTGCCAGCAGCTTAGCGGGAGGGTCGTTCGATGAGCAGTTCTTC. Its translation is CASSLAGGSFDEQFF.

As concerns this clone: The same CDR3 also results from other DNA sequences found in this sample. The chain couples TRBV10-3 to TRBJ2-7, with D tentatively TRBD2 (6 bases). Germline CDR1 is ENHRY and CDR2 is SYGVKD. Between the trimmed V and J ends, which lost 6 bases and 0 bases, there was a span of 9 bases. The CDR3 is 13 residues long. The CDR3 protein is CAISPGSSYEQYF. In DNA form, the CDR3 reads TGTGCCATCAGCCCCGGGAGCTCCTACGAGCAGTACTTC.